These T cell receptor beta chains were read from a single sample in a study of CD8 T cell repertoires and HIV-1 epitope variants. Measured with immunoSEQ multiplex PCR; TCRdb has only the in-frame clones, and not every one. The table records 90,000 or so clones, approximately 70% of them present only once. The source material was uncultured baseline CD8+ T cells from peripheral blood mononuclear cells (PBMCs). These receptors came from a male donor with HIV. Both conserved end residues are part of each CDR3. D genes are given only for firm matches. Where a row states a size, it is once, few, many or the class of an expanded clone; other rows omit it.

D: NA
V: TRBV18
size: NA
J: TRBJ2-1
CDR3: CASSPTSGAHNEQFF
DNA: TGTGCCAGCTCACCCACCTCAGGGGCCCACAATGAGCAGTTCTTC

D: NA
V: TRBV5-1
size: NA
J: TRBJ2-2
CDR3: CASSHRSGLTNTGELFF
DNA: TGCGCCAGCAGCCATAGATCGGGACTTACTAATACCGGGGAGCTGTTTTTT

D: TRBD2
V: TRBV28
size: NA
J: TRBJ2-1
CDR3: CASSFPGLAGGLNEQFF
DNA: TGTGCCAGCAGTTTCCCCGGACTAGCGGGAGGTCTCAATGAGCAGTTCTTC

D: NA
V: TRBV5-1
size: NA
J: TRBJ2-2
CDR3: CASSLGTSNTGELFF
DNA: TGCGCCAGCAGCTTGGGGACTTCGAACACCGGGGAGCTGTTTTTT

D: NA
V: TRBV27
size: NA
J: TRBJ2-1
CDR3: CASRVWRDLNEQFF
DNA: TGTGCCAGCAGAGTCTGGCGGGACCTCAATGAGCAGTTCTTC

D: NA
V: TRBV30
size: NA
J: TRBJ1-2
CDR3: CALSVNYGYTF
DNA: TGTGCCCTGTCGGTGAACTATGGCTACACCTTC

D: TRBD1
V: TRBV2
size: NA
J: TRBJ2-7
CDR3: CASTRQGGHEQYF
DNA: TGTGCCAGCACTAGACAGGGCGGGCACGAGCAGTACTTC

D: NA
V: TRBV18
size: NA
J: TRBJ2-2
CDR3: CASSVRQVPDLMGGELFF
DNA: TGTGCCAGCTCGGTACGCCAGGTTCCGGATCTAATGGGCGGGGAGCTGTTTTTT

D: NA
V: TRBV12-2
size: NA
J: TRBJ2-2
CDR3: CASRLTASNTGELFF
DNA: TGTGCAAGTCGCTTAACGGCCAGCAACACCGGGGAGCTGTTTTTT

D: TRBD2
V: TRBV5-1
size: NA
J: TRBJ2-2
CDR3: CASSLEPSGAGTGELFF
DNA: TGCGCCAGCAGCTTGGAGCCTAGCGGGGCGGGCACCGGGGAGCTGTTTTTT

D: NA
V: TRBV28
size: NA
J: TRBJ1-1
CDR3: CASTPPQGMNTEAFF
DNA: TGTGCCAGCACCCCCCCGCAGGGAATGAACACTGAAGCTTTCTTT

D: TRBD1
V: TRBV4-3
size: NA
J: TRBJ1-6
CDR3: CASSQDHRGDWNSPLHF
DNA: TGCGCCAGCAGCCAAGATCACAGGGGTGATTGGAATTCACCCCTCCACTTT

D: NA
V: TRBV18
size: NA
J: TRBJ2-1
CDR3: CASSPVGGSSYNEQFF
DNA: TGTGCCAGCTCACCAGTTGGGGGTAGCTCCTACAATGAGCAGTTCTTC

D: NA
V: TRBV12-5
size: few
J: TRBJ1-4
CDR3: CASGLDYEKLFF
DNA: TGTGCTAGTGGTTTGGACTATGAAAAACTGTTTTTT

D: NA
V: TRBV7-6
size: NA
J: TRBJ2-1
CDR3: CASSLAGFLGEQFF
DNA: TGTGCCAGCAGCTTAGCCGGCTTCCTAGGTGAGCAGTTCTTC

D: TRBD1
V: TRBV28
size: NA
J: TRBJ1-2
CDR3: CASSSRTGRLANYGYTF
DNA: TGTGCCAGCAGTTCACGGACAGGGCGACTAGCTAACTATGGCTACACCTTC

D: NA
V: TRBV7-2
size: NA
J: TRBJ2-7
CDR3: CASSPQHVQYF
DNA: TGTGCCAGCAGCCCACAGCACGTGCAGTACTTC

D: TRBD1
V: TRBV6-1
size: many
J: TRBJ1-3
CDR3: CAALTGAGNTIYF
DNA: TGTGCCGCCTTGACAGGGGCTGGAAACACCATATATTTT

D: NA
V: TRBV7-8
size: NA
J: TRBJ2-5
CDR3: CASSLEGARTQYF
DNA: TGTGCCAGCAGCTTAGAAGGGGCCCGGACCCAGTACTTC

D: NA
V: TRBV14
size: NA
J: TRBJ2-7
CDR3: CASSQVGGPWRSSYEQYF
DNA: TGTGCCAGCAGCCAAGTTGGGGGCCCGTGGCGGAGCTCCTACGAGCAGTACTTC

D: NA
V: TRBV4-2
size: NA
J: TRBJ1-2
CDR3: CASSQDTQVGSPIYGYTF
DNA: TGTGCCAGCAGCCAAGATACGCAGGTAGGGTCCCCGATCTATGGCTACACCTTC

D: TRBD1
V: TRBV27
size: once
J: TRBJ2-5
CDR3: CASSLSGTGMETQYF
DNA: TGTGCCAGCAGTTTATCCGGGACAGGGATGGAGACCCAGTACTTC

D: TRBD1
V: TRBV2
size: NA
J: TRBJ2-7
CDR3: CASSGQGTHEQYF
DNA: TGTGCCAGCAGTGGACAGGGGACCCACGAGCAGTACTTC

D: NA
V: TRBV6-1
size: NA
J: TRBJ1-1
CDR3: CASSESYEAFF
DNA: TGTGCCAGTAGTGAAAGCTACGAAGCTTTCTTT

D: TRBD2
V: TRBV7-2
size: once
J: TRBJ2-5
CDR3: CASSPGTSGGQLEYF
DNA: TGTGCCAGCAGCCCGGGGACTAGCGGGGGGCAACTCGAGTACTTC

D: TRBD1
V: TRBV27
size: NA
J: TRBJ1-5
CDR3: CASSPTGSNQPQHF
DNA: TGTGCCAGCAGTCCGACAGGGAGCAATCAGCCCCAGCATTTT